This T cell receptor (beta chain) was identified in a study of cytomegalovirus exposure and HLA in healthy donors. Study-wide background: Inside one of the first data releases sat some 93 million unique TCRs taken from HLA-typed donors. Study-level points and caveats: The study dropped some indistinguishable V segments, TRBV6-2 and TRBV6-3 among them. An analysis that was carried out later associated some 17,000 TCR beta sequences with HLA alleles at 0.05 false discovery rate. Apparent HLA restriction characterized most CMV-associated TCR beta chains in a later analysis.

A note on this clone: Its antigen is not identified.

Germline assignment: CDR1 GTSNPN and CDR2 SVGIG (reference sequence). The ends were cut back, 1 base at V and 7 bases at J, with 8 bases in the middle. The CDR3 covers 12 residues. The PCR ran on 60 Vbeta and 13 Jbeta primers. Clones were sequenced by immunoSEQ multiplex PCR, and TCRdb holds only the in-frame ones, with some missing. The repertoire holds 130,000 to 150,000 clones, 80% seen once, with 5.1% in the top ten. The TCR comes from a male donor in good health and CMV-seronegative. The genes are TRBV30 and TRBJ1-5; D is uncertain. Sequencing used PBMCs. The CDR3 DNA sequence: TGTGCCTGGAGTGCTGGGAGGCAGCCCCAGCATTTT. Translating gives CAWSAGRQPQHF.